A single sample is the source of the 19 T cell receptor beta chains below, sequenced in a study of OX40 agonist ivuxolimab in advanced cancers. TCRdb's table, derived via immunoSEQ multiplex PCR, lists solely in-frame clones and lacks some. Among roughly 60,000 clones listed, around 87% were seen once. This specimen consisted of CD4+ or CD8+ T cells sorted from blood, obtained in a trial of the OX40 agonist ivuxolimab. Every receptor here comes from an adult with an advanced solid tumor such as melanoma, head and neck, liver or kidney cancer.

The chain carries TRBV21-1 and TRBJ1-6. TRBV21-1 is assigned pseudogene status. This CDR3 is built from 14 residues. The CDR3 loop reads CANCGPKEDSPLHF. The CDR3 DNA sequence: TGTGCCAACTGCGGCCCTAAGGAGGATTCACCCCTCCACTTT.

The chain employs TRBV6-6 and TRBJ1-1; possible D gene TRBD1, 6 bases. The CDR3 is 13 residues long. The ends were cut back, 6 bases at V and 2 bases at J, with 10 bases in the middle. CDR1 is MNHNY, CDR2 SVGAGI, per germline (reference sequence). In DNA form, the CDR3 reads TGTGCCAGCAGCTCAGGGGTAAACACTGAAGCTTTCTTT. Translation gives CASSSGVNTEAFF.

The table lists this clone with a few counts. This chain connects TRBV10-3 to TRBJ2-2, with D possibly being TRBD1 (5 bases). Germline lookup yields CDR1 ENHRY and CDR2 SYGVKD. With 7 bases removed from V and 4 bases from J, the gap between germline ends came to 7 bases. The CDR3 runs to 12 residues. Here the CDR3 DNA reads TGTGCCATCAACCAGGGCACCGGGGAGCTGTTTTTT. Amino acid sequence: CAINQGTGELFF.

The genes are TRBV10-1 and TRBJ2-3, with 8 positions matching TRBD1. V lost 10 bases to trimming and J lost 4 bases; unmatched junction nucleotides: 7. The germline gives CDR1 WNHNN, CDR2 SYGVQD (reference sequence). The CDR3 loop spans 13 amino acids. The CDR3 region is CATSQGAADTQYF. The CDR3 coding sequence is TGCGCCACCAGCCAGGGGGCTGCAGATACGCAGTATTTT.

The CDR3 sequence is CAISGGLGQSTDTQYF. The CDR3 DNA is TGTGCCATCAGTGGGGGGCTTGGACAAAGCACAGATACGCAGTATTTT. The V call is TRBV10-3, the J call TRBJ2-3; TRBD1 might be the D (6 bases). This CDR3 has 16 amino acids. CDR1 is ENHRY and CDR2 is SYGVKD in the germline V gene. V was shortened by 4 bases and J by 0 bases, with 14 bases between the two germline ends.

This clone has only one observation. V gene TRBV30 combines with J gene TRBJ2-1, with 7 bases lining up with TRBD2. Trimming took 3 bases from V and 12 from J; bases not matched to a gene: 20. The CDR3 spans 16 residues. Germline V gene lookup returns CDR1 GTSNPN and CDR2 SVGIG (reference sequence). CDR3 in DNA: TGTGCCTGGAGCGGGAAACTAGCGCTGGGCCGAGTAGGGCAGTTCTTC. As protein: CAWSGKLALGRVGQFF. Drawing the rest from reference TRBV30 and TRBJ2-1, the complete variable domain is SQTIHQWPATLVQPVGSPLSLECTVEGTSNPNLYWYRQAAGRGLQLLFYSVGIGQISSEVPQNLSASRPQDRQFILSSKKLLLSDSGFYLCAWSGKLALGRVGQFFGPGTRLTVL.

This clone was seen only once. This chain connects TRBV9 to TRBJ1-4; 8 bases are a match to TRBD1. J lost 7 bases, V lost 4 bases, and 9 bases had no gene match. CDR1 is SGDLS, CDR2 YYNGEE, per germline. The CDR3 spans 15 residues. The CDR3 here is CASSKTGVVGEKLFF. CDR3 DNA: TGTGCCAGCAGCAAGACAGGGGTTGTAGGTGAAAAACTGTTTTTT.

Concerning this clone itself: The junction differs from germline at one of its ends, possibly a read error. Other DNA sequences from this sample encode an identical CDR3 as well. The chain has TRBV5-1 and TRBJ2-7; 10 nucleotides agree with TRBD2. The CDR3 is 14 residues long. Germline V gives CDR1 SGHRS, CDR2 YFSETQ. CDR3: CASSSGLALYEQYF. The CDR3 nucleotides are TGCGCCAGCAGCTCGGGACTAGCGCTTTACGAACAGTACTTC.

The chain's CDR3 is CASSGQGRGQPQHF. The CDR3 DNA reads as TGTGCCAGCAGTGGACAGGGCAGAGGTCAGCCCCAGCATTTT. The genes are TRBV27 and TRBJ1-5; 8 nucleotides align to TRBD1. The CDR3 extends over 14 amino acids. Germline V gives CDR1 MNHEY, CDR2 SMNVEV (reference sequence). Trimming took 5 bases from V and 6 from J; bases not matched to a gene: 6.

The chain uses TRBV6-5 and TRBJ2-7, with TRBD1 matching 7 bases. This CDR3 is built from 13 residues. The junction had 5 bases not matched to a gene; V was cut back by 5 bases and J by 4 bases. Germline-derived CDR1 and CDR2 are MNHEY and SVGAGI. The CDR3 sequence is CASSKTGRYEQYF. DNA of the CDR3: TGTGCCAGCAGTAAGACAGGGCGGTACGAGCAGTACTTC.

The V gene is TRBV5-5, the J gene TRBJ2-7, with 11 bases identical to TRBD2. The germline V gene has CDR1 SGHKS and CDR2 YYEKEE (reference sequence). The CDR3 is 16 amino acids. V lost 0 bases to trimming and J lost 3 bases; unmatched junction nucleotides: 5. In DNA, the CDR3 is TGTGCCAGCAGCTTGGCCGGGACTAGCGGCCACTACGAGCAGTACTTC. Its translation: CASSLAGTSGHYEQYF.

This clone was seen just once. The chain uses TRBV28 and TRBJ2-7, with D maybe TRBD2 (6 bases). V shed 1 base and J shed 0 bases, with 13 bases lying between them. The germline V gene has CDR1 MDHEN and CDR2 SYDVKM. This CDR3 has 16 amino acids. CDR3 amino acids: CASSLLGGASSYEQYF. Written as DNA, the CDR3 is TGTGCCAGCAGTTTATTGGGCGGGGCAAGCTCCTACGAGCAGTACTTC.

This sequence joins TRBV5-1 and TRBJ2-5; 10 bases fit TRBD1. V shed 4 bases, J shed 5 bases, and the junction held 5 bases outside the gene matches. The germline V gene encodes CDR1 SGHRS and CDR2 YFSETQ. This CDR3 comprises 14 residues. The CDR3 bases are TGCGCCAGCAGCCCCGGGACAGGGGTCGAGACCCAGTACTTC. Its translation: CASSPGTGVETQYF.

The chain is built from TRBV10-3 and TRBJ2-1, with D uncertain. CDR1 and CDR2 from the germline V gene are ENHRY and SYGVKD. The CDR3 loop spans 12 amino acids. The V end was cut by 6 bases, the J end by 8 bases, with 11 bases between. CDR3 DNA: TGTGCCATCAGCCCCGATCCGTATGAGCAGTTCTTC. As protein: CAISPDPYEQFF.

The rearrangement links TRBV7-6 to TRBJ2-5; 9 positions match TRBD2. Germline V gene data show CDR1 as SGHVS and CDR2 as FNYEAQ. CDR3 length equals 17 residues. V was clipped by 1 base and J by 4 bases; unmatched bases: 10. CDR3 amino acids: CASSLDVLAGWGETQYF. Here the CDR3 DNA reads TGTGCCAGCAGCTTAGATGTTCTAGCGGGATGGGGAGAGACCCAGTACTTC. Looking up the rest from reference TRBV7-6 and TRBJ2-5 gives the full variable domain: GAGVSQSPRYKVTKRGQDVALRCDPISGHVSLYWYRQALGQGPEFLTYFNYEAQQDKSGLPNDRFSAERPEGSISTLTIQRTEQRDSAMYRCASSLDVLAGWGETQYFGPGTRLLVL.

This chain links TRBV30 with TRBJ1-6; possible D gene TRBD1, 5 bases. V gave up 2 bases and J gave up 7 bases, with 21 bases separating them. Germline V lookup: CDR1 GTSNPN, CDR2 SVGIG (reference sequence). The CDR3 sequence is 17 residues long. The CDR3 DNA reads as TGTGCCTGGAGTATGAATTCAGGGTTCCCAAGCAATTCACCCCTCCACTTT. Translating it yields CAWSMNSGFPSNSPLHF.

V usage is TRBV30 and J usage is TRBJ2-1; D ambiguous. In germline, CDR1 is GTSNPN, CDR2 SVGIG (reference sequence). This CDR3 is built from 12 residues. V lost 3 bases, J lost 4 bases, and 7 bases lay in between. CDR3 loop: CAWRPSYNEQFF. CDR3 nucleotides: TGTGCCTGGAGGCCTTCGTACAATGAGCAGTTCTTC.

The chain is built from TRBV6-1 and TRBJ2-7, with no clear D. Germline V CDR1 and CDR2: MNHNS, SASEGT. CDR3 length equals 14 residues. Trimming stripped 4 bases from V and 2 bases from J, with 12 bases between. The CDR3: CASSARAPTYEQYF. CDR3 nucleotides: TGTGCCAGCAGTGCGCGTGCTCCGACCTACGAGCAGTACTTC.

This clone was counted between two and nine times. This chain uses TRBV6-6 with TRBJ2-3; D is unresolved. Trimming removed 2 bases at V and 6 bases at J, with 6 bases between. Germline CDR1 is MNHNY and CDR2 is SVGAGI (reference sequence). This CDR3 has 12 amino acids. The CDR3 sequence: CASSYVGDTQYF. CDR3 coding DNA: TGTGCCAGCAGTTACGTAGGGGATACGCAGTATTTT.